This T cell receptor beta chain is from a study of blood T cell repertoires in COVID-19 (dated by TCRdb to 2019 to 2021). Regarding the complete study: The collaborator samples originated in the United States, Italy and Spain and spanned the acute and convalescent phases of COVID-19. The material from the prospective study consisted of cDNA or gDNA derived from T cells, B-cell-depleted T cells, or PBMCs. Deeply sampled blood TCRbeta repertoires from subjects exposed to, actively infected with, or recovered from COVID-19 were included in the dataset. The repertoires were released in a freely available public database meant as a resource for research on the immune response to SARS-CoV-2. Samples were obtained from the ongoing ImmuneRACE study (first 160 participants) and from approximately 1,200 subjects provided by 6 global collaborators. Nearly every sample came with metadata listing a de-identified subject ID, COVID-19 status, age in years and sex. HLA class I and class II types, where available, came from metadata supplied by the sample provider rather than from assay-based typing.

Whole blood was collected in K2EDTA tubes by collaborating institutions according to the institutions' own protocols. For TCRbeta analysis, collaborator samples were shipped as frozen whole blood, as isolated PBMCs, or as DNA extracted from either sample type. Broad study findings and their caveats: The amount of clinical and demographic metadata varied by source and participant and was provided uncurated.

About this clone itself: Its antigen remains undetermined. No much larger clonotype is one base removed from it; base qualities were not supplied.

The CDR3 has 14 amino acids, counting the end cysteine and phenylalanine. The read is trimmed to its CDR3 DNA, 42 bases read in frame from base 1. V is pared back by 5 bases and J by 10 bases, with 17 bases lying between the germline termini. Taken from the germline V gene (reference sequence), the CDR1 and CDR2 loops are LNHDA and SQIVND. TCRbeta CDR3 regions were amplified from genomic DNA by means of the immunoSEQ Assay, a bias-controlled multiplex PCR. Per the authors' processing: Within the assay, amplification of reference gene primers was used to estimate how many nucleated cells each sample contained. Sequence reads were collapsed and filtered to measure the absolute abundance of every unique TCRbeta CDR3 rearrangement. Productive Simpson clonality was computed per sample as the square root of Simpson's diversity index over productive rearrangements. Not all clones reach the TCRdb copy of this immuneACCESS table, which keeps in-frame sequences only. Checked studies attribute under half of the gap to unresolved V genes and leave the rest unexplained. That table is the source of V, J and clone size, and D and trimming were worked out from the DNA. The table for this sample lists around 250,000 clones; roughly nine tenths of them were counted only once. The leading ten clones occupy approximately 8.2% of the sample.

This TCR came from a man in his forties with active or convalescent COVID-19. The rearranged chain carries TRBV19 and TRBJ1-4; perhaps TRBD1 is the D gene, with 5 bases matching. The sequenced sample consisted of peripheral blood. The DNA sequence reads TGTGCCAGTAGTCCCTCTGGGGCAGTAGGAAAACTGTTTTTT. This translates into CASSPSGAVGKLFF.